The next 9 T cell receptor beta chains were all read from a single sample in a study of shared clonotypes between healthy human individuals. This table comes from immunoSEQ multiplex PCR, and its TCRdb copy is limited to in-frame clones, with some not included. The sample records about 2.1 million clones, around 93% being singletons. CD45RO negativity and positive selection for CCR7 defined naive CD8 cells, a population that excluded terminally differentiated effector memory CD45RA+ cells. The sequenced sample consisted of naive CD8+ T cells from PBMCs. The receptors were gathered from a man aged 18 to 35 in good health. Some clones in this sample may be carry-over from other donors' samples.

This clone was picked up one time. V usage is TRBV9 and J usage is TRBJ2-7; unclear D gene. V lost 5 bases to trimming and J lost 2 bases, with 14 bases between them. CDR1 is SGDLS, CDR2 YYNGEE, per germline. This CDR3 has 14 residues. This chain's CDR3 is CASSEGWGTYEQYF. CDR3 sequence (DNA): TGTGCCAGCAGTGAAGGCTGGGGAACCTACGAGCAGTACTTC.

The chain uses TRBV19 and TRBJ2-1; D possibly uses TRBD1 or TRBD2 (5 bases each). V lost 4 bases and J lost 7, with 11 bases in between. Germline lookup yields CDR1 LNHDA and CDR2 SQIVND (reference sequence). The CDR3 loop spans 13 amino acids. CDR3 in DNA: TGTGCCAGTAGTAACAGGCCGGGGAATGAGCAGTTCTTC. Translated, it gives CASSNRPGNEQFF.

The rearrangement links TRBV28 to TRBJ2-3; maybe TRBD2 (6 bases). The V end was cut by 6 bases, the J end by 0 bases, with 13 bases between. Germline V gene data show CDR1 as MDHEN and CDR2 as SYDVKM. CDR3 length equals 15 residues. This CDR3 is CASSSPGTSTDTQYF. CDR3 in DNA: TGTGCCAGCAGCTCCCCAGGGACTAGCACAGATACGCAGTATTTT.

The rearrangement links TRBV27 to TRBJ2-3, with 10 bases matching TRBD2. The V gene end was trimmed by 1 base and the J gene end by 0 bases; junction bases not matched to a gene: 7. This CDR3 has 18 amino acids. The germline V gene encodes CDR1 MNHEY and CDR2 SMNVEV (reference sequence). The CDR3 nucleotides are TGTGCCAGCAGTTTATACGGCCTGGGACTAGCGAGCACAGATACGCAGTATTTT. This encodes CASSLYGLGLASTDTQYF.

The rearrangement uses TRBV4-2 and TRBJ1-1; 10 bases map to TRBD1. V lost 2 bases to trimming and J lost 10 bases; unmatched junction nucleotides: 16. The germline CDR1 and CDR2 sequences are LGHNA and YNFKEQ. The CDR3 is 17 residues long. CDR3: CASSQPTDRGQGIGAFF. DNA for the CDR3: TGTGCCAGCAGCCAACCCACTGACAGGGGGCAAGGGATCGGAGCTTTCTTT.

The V and J genes are TRBV27 and TRBJ1-2, with 7 bases matching TRBD1. J was trimmed by 4 bases and V by 6 bases; bases with no gene match: 8. Germline CDR1 MNHEY, CDR2 SMNVEV (reference sequence). The CDR3 is 14 residues long. For the CDR3, the DNA is TGTGCCAGCAGAATACTACAGGGGAGCTATGGCTACACCTTC. It specifies CASRILQGSYGYTF.

This chain connects TRBV19 to TRBJ2-7; a weak D match, TRBD1 (6 bases). V lost 3 bases, J lost 3 bases, and 12 bases lay in between. Germline loops: CDR1 LNHDA, CDR2 SQIVND (reference sequence). CDR3 size: 14 residues. CDR3 nucleotide sequence: TGTGCCAGTAGTATCTGGGGGCAGGACTACGAGCAGTACTTC. It is translated as CASSIWGQDYEQYF. The full variable domain, its missing parts supplied by reference TRBV19 and TRBJ2-7, is DGGITQSPKYLFRKEGQNVTLSCEQNLNHDAMYWYRQDPGQGLRLIYYSQIVNDFQKGDIAEGYSVSREKKESFPLTVTSAQKNPTAFYLCASSIWGQDYEQYFGPGTRLTVT.

V is TRBV5-4 and J is TRBJ2-3; 11 bases align to TRBD2. Looked up from germline, CDR1 is SGHNT and CDR2 is YYREEE (reference sequence). CDR3 length: 20 residues. With V trimmed by 0 bases and J by 0 bases, 12 bases remained unmatched. The chain's CDR3 is CASSLAGGTSGIHSTDTQYF. CDR3 coding DNA: TGTGCCAGCAGCTTGGCAGGTGGGACTAGCGGCATCCATAGCACAGATACGCAGTATTTT.

The chain joins TRBV6-1 to TRBJ1-1; D unclear. Germline assignment: CDR1 MNHNS and CDR2 SASEGT. CDR3 length: 14 amino acids. The V and J ends lost 4 bases and 1 base respectively, with 10 bases between them. CDR3 bases: TGTGCCAGCAGTGTAGACGGACGGAACACTGAAGCTTTCTTT. Translation: CASSVDGRNTEAFF.